The sequence of this T cell receptor beta chain was determined in a study of shared clonotypes between healthy human individuals. Across the whole study: The cohort had a couple of women and a few men, ages 18 to 49. CD8 memory received one plate per donor, CD8 naive two, CD4 memory three and CD4 naive three.

The CDR3 extends over 11 amino acids. V lost 3 bases and J 8 bases, leaving 7 bases between the germline ends. Per germline, CDR1 MGHRA and CDR2 YSYEKL. Details on this clone: What it binds is unknown.

Study-wide results and caveats: It was the non-shared clonotypes that had lower generation probabilities than clonotypes shared by all four donors.

Sequenced by immunoSEQ multiplex PCR; TCRdb stores in-frame clones only, minus some. The sample contains about 660,000 clones, 74% of which appear only once. The rearrangement links TRBV4-1 to TRBJ1-1; D is ambiguous. This receptor was taken from a young woman in good health. The sequenced sample was memory CD4+ T cells sorted from blood. Described subset: CD45RA-negative fraction. The CDR3 here is CASSHSQEAFF. CDR3 DNA: TGCGCCAGCAGCCATTCACAGGAAGCTTTCTTT.